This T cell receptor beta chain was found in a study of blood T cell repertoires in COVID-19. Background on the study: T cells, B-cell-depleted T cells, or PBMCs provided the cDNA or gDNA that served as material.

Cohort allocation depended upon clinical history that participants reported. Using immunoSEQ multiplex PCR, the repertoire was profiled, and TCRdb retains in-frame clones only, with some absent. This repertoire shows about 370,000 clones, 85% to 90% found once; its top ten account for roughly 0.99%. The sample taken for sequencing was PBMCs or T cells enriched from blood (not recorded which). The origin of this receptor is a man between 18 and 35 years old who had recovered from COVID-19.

In DNA form, the CDR3 reads TGTGCCAGCAGCTCGCTGGGAGGGGCCGAGACCCAGTACTTC. The encoded protein is CASSSLGGAETQYF. The V gene is TRBV9, the J gene TRBJ2-5; TRBD2 aligns across 7 bases. V shed 4 bases and J 5 bases; nucleotides not matched to a gene: 8. The germline gives CDR1 SGDLS, CDR2 YYNGEE. CDR3 size: 14 residues.